The T cell receptor beta chain described here comes from a study of blood T cell repertoires in COVID-19. Using immunoSEQ multiplex PCR, the repertoire was profiled, and TCRdb retains in-frame clones only, with some absent. Here the sample spans some 78,000 clones, nearly 90% being singletons. The CDR3 is 17 residues long. Germline values: CDR1 MNHEY, CDR2 SMNVEV (reference sequence). Trimming removed 5 bases from V and 3 bases from J, with 23 bases in between. Sequenced input: peripheral blood. The receptor was derived from a woman of 80 years or more with active or convalescent COVID-19. The chain employs TRBV27 and TRBJ2-7; maybe TRBD2 (6 bases). The CDR3 spells CASSPTWGRGSRYEQYF. CDR3 DNA: TGTGCCAGCAGTCCCACGTGGGGACGGGGGTCCCGCTACGAGCAGTACTTC.